This T cell receptor beta chain was recovered during a study of persistence of HIV-infected CD4 T cells. As for the study in general: Donors were ART-treated; their CMV- and Gag-responding CD4+ T cells were isolated. Median time on suppressive ART was over six years.

This was the immunoSEQ version 4 assay in survey mode. Sequencing used immunoSEQ multiplex PCR; TCRdb keeps in-frame clones, though not all of them. The sample records under 40,000 clones, roughly 80% being singletons. The CDR3 spans 14 residues. Per the germline V gene, CDR1 is LGHDT and CDR2 is YNNKEL (reference sequence). Between the trimmed V and J ends, which lost 6 bases and 7 bases, there was a span of 15 bases. In regard to this clone: The antigen remains undetermined.

Stimulation used 10 ug/mL lysate from CMV-infected fibroblasts. Sorted nonresponding memory CD4+ T cells were CD40L-negative, CD69-negative, CD45RO-high. Suppressive ART was started during chronic HIV-1 infection in these adults. The source was CD4+ T cells sorted from PBMCs after 18-hour stimulation, collected from a patient who received antiretroviral therapy. This receptor was obtained from an adult woman with HIV who was CMV-seropositive. The rearrangement uses TRBV3-1 (or the pseudogene TRBV3-2) and TRBJ1-4; D not certain. The CDR3, as DNA: TGTGCCAGCAGTCTCAGCCCGCCTGGTGAAAAACTGTTTTTT. It codes for CASSLSPPGEKLFF.